What follows are 15 T cell receptor beta chains derived from one specimen sequenced in a study of T cell clusters in autoimmune cytopenias. Multiplex touch-down PCR amplified TRB using TRB-A and TRB-B pools in one tube. After re-calling the multiplex PCR reads, TCRdb lists one entry per CDR3 protein, DNA absent. In all, the sample yields under 7,000 distinct CDR3 sequences. Each sample's input was 200 to 300 ng genomic DNA, 38,000 or so genome equivalents. These data were also filed under a second study, of T cell repertoires in aging, cancer and after chemotherapy.

The specimen sequenced was peripheral blood. The receptors stem from a human donor in good health.

This chain joins TRBV5-4 and TRBJ1-1. The germline V gene has CDR1 SGHNT and CDR2 YYREEE (reference sequence). This CDR3 has 15 residues. CDR3 region: CASTLGPGTNTEAFF.

Its frequency marks this clonotype as medium-sized. This chain connects TRBV6-6 to TRBJ2-1; TCRdb outputs TRBD2, but without DNA this stays unchecked. From germline, CDR1 is MNHNY and CDR2 SVGAGI (reference sequence). The CDR3 spans 16 residues. This CDR3 reads CASSWRVGGSDNEQFF.

Frequency places this clonotype as medium-sized. CDR3 residues: CASSIDLAAQETQYF. V usage is TRBV19 and J usage is TRBJ2-5. Germline CDR1 and CDR2: LNHDA and SQIVND (reference sequence). CDR3 length: 15 amino acids. Full variable domain (rest looked up from reference TRBV19 and TRBJ2-5): DGGITQSPKYLFRKEGQNVTLSCEQNLNHDAMYWYRQDPGQGLRLIYYSQIVNDFQKGDIAEGYSVSREKKESFPLTVTSAQKNPTAFYLCASSIDLAAQETQYFGPGTRLLVL.

Considering frequency, this clonotype is medium-sized. The chain links TRBV29-1 to TRBJ1-2; TCRdb proposes TRBD1, but this gene call is untestable without DNA. Looked up from germline, CDR1 is SQVTM and CDR2 is ANQGSEA. This CDR3 spans 15 amino acids. CDR3: CSVQERAGANYGYTF.

This clonotype is identified as medium-sized from frequency. J is TRBJ2-7 and V is TRBV6-5; TCRdb names TRBD1, which stays unverified in the absence of DNA. CDR3 length: 14 amino acids. Germline V gives CDR1 MNHEY, CDR2 SVGAGI. CDR3 in amino acids: CASSYAGGLYEQYF.

The chain recombines TRBV19 with TRBJ1-5. Germline V CDR1 and CDR2: LNHDA, SQIVND (reference sequence). This CDR3 is built from 14 residues. The CDR3 region is CASSGGSSLQPQHF.

Judged by frequency, this clonotype is medium-sized (0.01 to 0.1%). The V gene is TRBV30, the J gene TRBJ2-3; the TCRdb call, TRBD1, lacks DNA for checking. CDR1 GTSNPN and CDR2 SVGIG come from the germline V gene (reference sequence). The CDR3 spans 14 residues. This CDR3 is CAWSVRGVGDTQYF.

The V and J genes are TRBV11-2 and TRBJ1-2. CDR1 is SGHAT and CDR2 is FQNNGV in the germline V gene. The CDR3 totals 13 residues. The CDR3 region is CASSDLGGRGYTF. The variable domain in full, completed from reference TRBV11-2 and TRBJ1-2, reads EAGVAQSPRYKIIEKRQSVAFWCNPISGHATLYWYQQILGQGPKLLIQFQNNGVVDDSQLPKDRFSAERLKGVDSTLKIQPAKLEDSAVYLCASSDLGGRGYTFGSGTRLTVV.

This rearrangement joins TRBV5-1 to TRBJ1-2; TCRdb proposes TRBD1, but this gene call is untestable without DNA. CDR1 is SGHRS, CDR2 YFSETQ, per germline. CDR3 length: 15 amino acids. The CDR3 spells CASSPGTGGNYGYTF.

The rearrangement joins TRBV10-3 to TRBJ1-4; as DNA is missing, the TRBD1 call by TCRdb cannot be tested. This CDR3 region has 15 residues. The germline V gene has CDR1 ENHRY and CDR2 SYGVKD. CDR3 amino acids: CAISESGTVKGKLFF.

The CDR3 sequence is CASRGTAYSEAFF. This chain uses TRBV19 with TRBJ1-1. This CDR3 region has 13 residues. Germline V lookup: CDR1 LNHDA, CDR2 SQIVND (reference sequence).

This clonotype is deemed medium-sized by its frequency. The chain has TRBV5-6 and TRBJ2-3. The CDR3 length is 13 residues. Germline V gene sequence: CDR1 SGHDT, CDR2 YYEEEE. The CDR3 sequence is CASSLFSADTQYF.

This clonotype shows up as medium-sized by frequency. The V call is TRBV15, the J call TRBJ1-5; TCRdb indicates TRBD1, and absent DNA this call remains unverified. The CDR3 loop spans 13 amino acids. Germline-derived CDR1 and CDR2 are LNHNV and YYDKDF (reference sequence). The CDR3 protein is CATSIPGNQPQHF. Full variable domain (outside the CDR3, taken from reference TRBV15 and TRBJ1-5): DAMVIQNPRYQVTQFGKPVTLSCSQTLNHNVMYWYQQKSSQAPKLLFHYYDKDFNNEADTPDNFQSRRPNTSFCFLDIRSPGLGDTAMYLCATSIPGNQPQHFGDGTRLSIL.

The rearrangement joins TRBV12-3 or TRBV12-4 to TRBJ1-1; the TCRdb D gene call, TRBD1, has no DNA to confirm it. The CDR3 loop spans 15 amino acids. The CDR3 reads CASRGTGATNTEAFF.

This clonotype is labeled medium-sized based on frequency. The rearrangement links TRBV6-1 to TRBJ1-6. Germline-derived CDR1 and CDR2 are MNHNS and SASEGT. The CDR3 loop spans 14 amino acids. The chain's CDR3 is CASSEDVYNSPLHF.